This paragraph covers one TCR beta chain sequence. These data are taken from a study of blood T cell repertoires in COVID-19. Produced via immunoSEQ multiplex PCR; TCRdb's table is partial and in-frame only. The table includes 200,000 to 300,000 clones, about nine tenths detected once. Sequenced input: peripheral blood. This TCR derives from a woman aged 40 to 50 who had recovered from COVID-19.

CDR3 coding DNA: TGTGCCAGCAGCTTAATATTAAGGTGGCGGGATGGCTACAATGAGCAGTTCTTC. This codes for CASSLILRWRDGYNEQFF. The chain carries TRBV7-2 and TRBJ2-1; tentative D call: TRBD2 (6 bases). V lost 2 bases to trimming and J lost 3 bases, with 20 bases between them. There are 18 residues in the CDR3. Germline-derived CDR1 and CDR2 are SGHTA and FQGNSA. Looking up the rest from reference TRBV7-2 and TRBJ2-1 gives the full variable domain: GAGVSQSPSNKVTEKGKDVELRCDPISGHTALYWYRQSLGQGLEFLIYFQGNSAPDKSGLPSDRFSAERTGGSVSTLTIQRTQQEDSAVYLCASSLILRWRDGYNEQFFGPGTRLTVL.